The next 7 T cell receptor beta chains were all read from a single sample in a study of neurological immune-mediated disorders. The time point was: longitudinal time-point 2. TCRdb redid the calling of the 5' RACE reads with MiXCR, one entry per CDR3 protein. The sample records under 50,000 distinct CDR3 sequences, around 13% being singletons. Material: PBMCs. The receptors here all came from a male donor with HTLV-1-associated myelopathy (HAM/TSP).

This clonotype was seen ten or more times. The V call is TRBV11-2, the J call TRBJ2-1; D uncertain. The CDR3 runs 15 residues. Per germline, CDR1 SGHAT and CDR2 FQNNGV. V was shortened by 0 bases and J by 5 bases, with 11 bases between the two germline ends. CDR3 in amino acids: CASSLEGRNNNEQFF. The CDR3 DNA reads TGTGCCAGCAGCTTAGAGGGCAGGAACAACAATGAGCAGTTCTTC.

Ten or more counts support this clonotype. J is TRBJ2-7 and V is TRBV7-2; 7 bases are a match to TRBD2. Germline CDR1 and CDR2: SGHTA and FQGNSA. This CDR3 comprises 18 residues. Trimming cost V 1 base and J 7 bases; bases outside gene matches: 19. CDR3 sequence (DNA): TGTGCCAGCAGCTTAGTACCCCAACTAGCGACCCAAACGGGTGAGCAGTACTTC. Its translation: CASSLVPQLATQTGEQYF.

The table lists this clonotype with many counts. The CDR3 region has the DNA TGCGCCAGCAGCCGGTGGGAGAGTTCCTACGAGCAGTACTTC. Translating gives CASSRWESSYEQYF. This chain links TRBV4-3 with TRBJ2-7; a possible D gene is TRBD2 (5 bases). V lost 4 bases to trimming and J lost 1 base, with 11 bases between them. The germline CDR1 and CDR2 sequences are LGHNA and YSLEER. There are 14 residues in the CDR3.

This clonotype showed up many times. The J gene is TRBJ1-6, the V gene TRBV9, with 10 bases aligning to TRBD1. V lost 3 bases and J lost 5; bases outside the gene matches: 5. The germline CDR1 and CDR2 sequences are SGDLS and YYNGEE. This CDR3 has 16 amino acids. For the CDR3, the DNA is TGTGCCAGCAGCGCAGGAGGGACAGGGGATAATTCACCCCTCCACTTT. This gives the protein CASSAGGTGDNSPLHF.

This clonotype was recorded at least ten times. J is TRBJ2-7 and V is TRBV7-2; 8 bases agree with TRBD2. Germline V CDR1 and CDR2: SGHTA, FQGNSA. J lost 0 bases, V lost 1 base, and 5 bases had no gene match. The CDR3 is made up of 16 amino acids. The DNA of the CDR3 is TGTGCCAGCAGCTTAGACTCGGGGGGGACCTCCTACGAGCAGTACTTC. This translates into CASSLDSGGTSYEQYF. Looking up the rest from reference TRBV7-2 and TRBJ2-7 gives the full variable domain: GAGVSQSPSNKVTEKGKDVELRCDPISGHTALYWYRQSLGQGLEFLIYFQGNSAPDKSGLPSDRFSAERTGGSVSTLTIQRTQQEDSAVYLCASSLDSGGTSYEQYFGPGTRLTVT.

This clonotype has a count of ten or more. The rearrangement joins TRBV7-9 to TRBJ2-1; no definite D call. V shed 3 bases and J shed 4 bases, with 13 bases lying between them. CDR1 SEHNR and CDR2 FQNEAQ come from the germline V gene (reference sequence). CDR3 length: 15 residues. Written as DNA, the CDR3 is TGTGCCAGCAGCTTTGCCGAGCTAGGGTACAATGAGCAGTTCTTC. Protein product: CASSFAELGYNEQFF.

This clonotype was recorded at least ten times. This rearrangement joins TRBV20-1 to TRBJ1-1; possibly TRBD1 for D (5 bases). V lost 1 base, J lost 5 bases, and 11 bases lay in between. This CDR3 has 13 residues. Germline lookup yields CDR1 DFQATT and CDR2 SNEGSKA (reference sequence). In DNA, the CDR3 is TGCAGTGCTAGAGTCCCCCCAGGGACTGAAGCTTTCTTT. This codes for CSARVPPGTEAFF.